This entry concerns a single T cell receptor beta chain. Its antigen is as yet unknown. These data originate in a study of OX40 agonist ivuxolimab in advanced cancers. At the level of the study: Averaging roughly 60 years in age, with a range of about 23 to 79, the cohort was 65% to 85% male. Patients with prior anti-PD-1, anti-PD-L1 or anti-CTLA-4 therapy were eligible; about 41% had some.

There are 17 residues in the CDR3. V shed 6 bases, J shed 6 bases, and the junction held 14 bases outside the gene matches. CDR1 and CDR2 (germline): SGHRS, YFSETQ. Study-level points and caveats: Some of the lowest clonal expansion was seen in partial responders at 0.1-3.0 mg/kg. Dose levels from 0.1 to 3.0 mg/kg saw CD4+ and CD8+ blood T cells expand clonally by week 6.

Libraries were prepared by immunoSEQ multiplex PCR; TCRdb keeps only in-frame clonotypes and omits some of them. The sample lists over 70,000 clones, approximately 90% occurring once. The material sequenced was CD4+ or CD8+ T cells sorted from blood, taken in a trial of the OX40 agonist ivuxolimab. This receptor was taken from an adult with an advanced solid tumor such as melanoma, head and neck, liver or kidney cancer. The chain is built from TRBV5-1 and TRBJ2-2, with 10 bases lining up with TRBD2. The chain's CDR3 is CASKILAGNSWSGELFF. CDR3 bases: TGCGCCAGCAAGATACTAGCGGGAAATTCCTGGTCCGGGGAGCTGTTTTTT.